Below are 8 T cell receptor beta chains sequenced from a single sample in a study of OX40 agonist ivuxolimab in advanced cancers. The method was immunoSEQ multiplex PCR; TCRdb's version includes in-frame clones alone and lacks a portion of them. This table holds approximately 69,000 clones, 65% to 80% found once. Sequenced material: CD4+ or CD8+ T cells sorted from blood, taken in a trial of the OX40 agonist ivuxolimab. Receptors originate from an adult with an advanced solid tumor such as melanoma, head and neck, liver or kidney cancer.

The gene calls are TRBV7-9 and TRBJ2-1; 9 bases fit TRBD2. CDR3 size: 15 residues. The germline V gene has CDR1 SEHNR and CDR2 FQNEAQ (reference sequence). V was clipped by 7 bases and J by 6 bases; unmatched bases: 10. The DNA for the CDR3 is TGTGCCAGCACCCAGGGAACTAGCGGGTTCAATGAGCAGTTCTTC. It yields the protein CASTQGTSGFNEQFF.

V and J are TRBV2 and TRBJ2-1; D tentatively fits TRBD1 or TRBD2 (5 bases each). Trimming took off 5 bases at V and 7 bases at J, with 18 bases between the two ends. The CDR3 spans 15 residues. Germline V gene lookup returns CDR1 SNHLY and CDR2 FYNNEI. The CDR3, as DNA: TGTGCCAGCAGTCCCCAGGGTCTAGCTTGGAATGAGCAGTTCTTC. Translated, it gives CASSPQGLAWNEQFF.

In the case of this clone: Other nucleotide sequences from this sample produce the same CDR3. The CDR3 reads CASSSNSARYGYTF. The DNA of the CDR3 is TGTGCCAGCAGTTCGAACAGCGCCAGATATGGCTACACCTTC. The chain uses TRBV27 and TRBJ1-2; unclear D gene. This CDR3 has 14 residues. Trimming took 4 bases from V and 5 from J, leaving 14 bases between them. The germline V gene encodes CDR1 MNHEY and CDR2 SMNVEV (reference sequence).

The chain carries TRBV14 and TRBJ2-3, with a possible D match to TRBD2 (6 bases). Trimming removed 1 base from V and 2 bases from J, with 13 bases in between. Germline-derived CDR1 and CDR2 are SGHDN and FVKESK. The CDR3 covers 16 residues. The CDR3, as DNA: TGTGCCAGCAGCCAAGGGGCTAGCGTAACCACAGATACGCAGTATTTT. It translates to CASSQGASVTTDTQYF.

Of note for this clone: Other nucleotide sequences in the sample specify the same CDR3. The chain has TRBV11-2 and TRBJ2-7; no firm D call. Per the germline V gene, CDR1 is SGHAT and CDR2 is FQNNGV. This CDR3 has 11 residues. Between the trimmed V and J ends, which lost 5 bases and 1 base, there was a span of 3 bases. CDR3 region: CASSVSYEQYF. CDR3 nucleotides: TGTGCCAGCAGCGTATCCTACGAGCAGTACTTC.

V is TRBV9 and J is TRBJ1-5, with D perhaps TRBD1 (5 bases). This CDR3 spans 13 amino acids. Trimming pared 2 bases from V and 6 bases from J, leaving 9 bases between. From germline, CDR1 is SGDLS and CDR2 YYNGEE. CDR3 sequence reads: CASSVRDSQPQHF. DNA for the CDR3: TGTGCCAGCAGCGTCCGGGACTCTCAGCCCCAGCATTTT.

V usage is TRBV28 and J usage is TRBJ1-1; TRBD1 matches at 8 bases. The V gene end was trimmed by 5 bases and the J gene end by 6 bases; junction bases not matched to a gene: 2. The germline CDR1 and CDR2 sequences are MDHEN and SYDVKM. The CDR3 totals 12 residues. CDR3 in amino acids: CASSQGAPEAFF. DNA of the CDR3: TGTGCCAGCAGTCAGGGGGCCCCTGAAGCTTTCTTT. Variable domain in full (rest from reference TRBV28 and TRBJ1-1): DVKVTQSSRYLVKRTGEKVFLECVQDMDHENMFWYRQDPGLGLRLIYFSYDVKMKEKGDIPEGYSVSREKKERFSLILESASTNQTSMYLCASSQGAPEAFFGQGTRLTVV.

V usage is TRBV6-5 and J usage is TRBJ1-1; a possible D gene is TRBD1 (5 bases). CDR3 length: 16 amino acids. V gave up 0 bases and J gave up 0 bases, with 11 bases separating them. Germline V gene data show CDR1 as MNHEY and CDR2 as SVGAGI. The CDR3 region is CASSYSGARLNTEAFF. CDR3 nucleotide sequence: TGTGCCAGCAGTTACTCCGGGGCCCGGTTGAACACTGAAGCTTTCTTT.